This TCR beta chain was identified during a study of T cell repertoires in cytomegalovirus infection. The overall study: Peptides in the study included HLA-C-restricted and HLA-B-restricted CMV epitopes. In public TCR beta signatures, there were indications of both CMV infection and matching HLA type.

The V gene end was trimmed by 4 bases and the J gene end by 3 bases; junction bases not matched to a gene: 7. The CDR3 consists of 15 residues. Regarding this clonotype: The antigen remains unidentified.

Using its own MiXCR run on the reads, TCRdb lists one record per CDR3 protein. The sample includes approximately 730,000 distinct CDR3 sequences, about 27% of them seen just once. The genes are TRBV12-3 or TRBV12-4 and TRBJ2-3; 7 bases fit TRBD1. The receptor was derived from a human donor in good health (CMV status not recorded). Some clones in this sample may be carry-over from other donors' samples. The sample consisted of cultured CD8+ T cells from PBMCs, taken from culture after CMV antigen stimulation. The chain's CDR3 is CASSSWTGPTDTQYF. The DNA for the CDR3 is TGTGCCAGCAGTTCCTGGACAGGTCCGACAGATACGCAGTATTTT.